This TCR beta chain was captured in a study of T cell responses to AZD1222 COVID-19 vaccine (TCRdb year 2021). Regarding the complete study: AZD1222 recipients given second doses at about 4 weeks or at about 12 weeks were pooled, since spike-specific TCR depth and breadth were not found to differ between the two schedules. Trial participants were enrolled by age into subgroups of 18-55, 56-69 and 70-plus years, and about 150, 27 and 61 TCR-sequenced participants, respectively, were included in these subgroups. A total of about 230 trial participants underwent TCR sequencing, of whom around 200 received two doses of AZD1222 and about 25 received two doses of the MenACWY control vaccine.

This sample's time point label indicates: baseline before first vaccination. Vaccinee samples were obtained from the UK trials COV001 and COV002, which included a single-blind randomized controlled phase 2/3 trial of AZD1222 (ChAdOx1 nCoV-19) in healthy adults. For TCRbeta chain sequencing, PBMC samples were collected from trial participants at day 0 and at day 28 after the second dose. V gives up 6 bases and J gives up 10 bases, and the segment between their germline ends measures 13 bases. The CDR3 starts with the cysteine, ends with the phenylalanine, and has 12 residues. Only the CDR3 DNA stays, 36 bases, in frame from base 1. General study outcomes and caveats: Nearly half of unique spike-specific TCRs reportedly recognized epitopes outside regions mutated in the B.1.351 and B.1.1.7 variants. The whole spike protein was spanned by vaccine-associated CD4 TCRs, and dominant responses were seen in regions 160-218 and 743-854. Most participants were white British and females outnumbered males, and the authors suggested that clonal diversity may have been underestimated. Spike-specific TCR breadth and depth rose significantly after two AZD1222 doses compared with day 0 and with MenACWY recipients. The 56-69-year group was small, and its depth increase did not reach significance, likely because of low power. Conclusions about previously exposed vaccinees are limited because only five or six AZD1222 recipients were SARS-CoV-2 seropositive at baseline. Because no day 14 peak-response samples were available, repertoires were characterized only after the peak T cell response.

The CDR3 regions of human TCRbeta chains were analyzed by immunosequencing. The original methods were these. TCRs in the repertoires were compared against a reference library of SARS-CoV-2-specific TCRs that had been generated with the MIRA antigen-specificity platform. Breadth meant the fraction of unique TCRs that were SARS-CoV-2-associated, whereas depth meant the fraction of total T cells that were SARS-CoV-2-associated. Each spike-specific TCR was assigned to its reactive spike region and to a CD4 or CD8 class using the MIRA data. Log10-transformed breadth and depth values were compared by one-way ANOVA with Sidak's multiple comparisons tests. Held by TCRdb, this immuneACCESS table contains in-frame sequences only and omits some clones. Under half of the omission traces to an unresolved V gene where checked; the cause of the rest is unknown. The DNA gave D and trimming, while V, J and clone size come from that table. For this sample the table gives about 130,000 clones, of which roughly 93% were detected only once. The ten largest clonotypes hold roughly 5.6% of the sample.

About this clone: Its recognized antigen is unknown. Base qualities were left out, and no much larger clone turns up one base away.

The sequence links TRBV12-3 or TRBV12-4 to TRBJ2-1; no D gene can be assigned with confidence. The source of this sequence is an adult in good health. The input for sequencing was peripheral blood, taken on day 0 of AZD1222 vaccination. Here is the DNA: TGTGCCAGCAGCTGGCATAGGCCGGAGCAGTTCTTC. This encodes CASSWHRPEQFF.